This TCR beta chain is from a study of cytomegalovirus exposure and HLA in healthy donors. Study context: The roughly 120 validation repertoires, a later analysis reported, used the same platform as the 600 to 700 first-cohort repertoires. Study-level results: The listing of 150 or so TCR beta chains classed them as cytomegalovirus-associated. Most TCRs appeared rarely, but some public TCRs recurred in many donors. CMV antigen specificity of a few CMV-associated chains was confirmed in vitro.

Generated by immunoSEQ multiplex PCR, the TCRdb table keeps only in-frame clones and is missing some. The repertoire holds 250,000 to 300,000 clones, with just over 85% as singletons. Worth noting for this clone: The antigen is undetermined.

The CDR3 is 16 residues long. The germline gives CDR1 SGHNT, CDR2 YENEEA. V trimming: 5 bases; J trimming: 5 bases; junction bases outside the gene matches: 9. The clonotype was recovered from a woman aged 18-29 years in good health and CMV-seronegative. This chain links TRBV11-3 with TRBJ2-6; 7 nucleotides agree with TRBD1. Sequenced sample: PBMCs. The CDR3 nucleotides are TGTGCCAGCAGCCCTAACAGGGGAGTAAGGGCCAACGTCCTGACTTTC. It translates to CASSPNRGVRANVLTF.